The clone carrying this T cell receptor (beta chain) appeared a single time. The data originate from a study of blood T cell repertoires in COVID-19. As for the study in general: The cDNA or gDNA used as material had been derived from T cells, B-cell-depleted T cells, or PBMCs.

The germline V gene encodes CDR1 MGHRA and CDR2 YSYEKL. The CDR3 totals 16 residues. V was trimmed by 1 base and J by 2 bases, leaving 14 bases between them. In the original analysis: For nucleated cells, counts were estimated from reference gene primer amplification. Only in-frame clones appear in the TCRdb table, and some are missing; sequencing was by immunoSEQ multiplex PCR. Clone size and V and J calls were adopted from that table, with D and trimming inferred from the DNA. The sample includes 130,000 to 150,000 clones, approximately 87% of them seen just once. Sample: peripheral blood. The clonotype originates from a man aged 50 to 59 who had recovered from COVID-19. The gene calls are TRBV4-1 and TRBJ1-2, with D tentatively TRBD1 (6 bases). CDR3 DNA: TGCGCCAGCAGCCAAGTCCCAGGGGCTCTAAACTATGGCTACACCTTC. Translated, it gives CASSQVPGALNYGYTF.